This TCR beta chain was profiled in a study of beta chain features in type 1 diabetes (dated by TCRdb to the late 2010s). With regard to the full study: Mean age, gender distribution, total cell number and subset yield were not different between patients and healthy donors. A total of about 100,000,000 sorted cells were examined across all samples, and RNA yield correlated strongly with the number of cells per subset. In the study, recently diagnosed type 1 diabetes patients and matched healthy donors were compared on the TCRB repertoires of their sorted circulating CD4+ T cell subsets. Regulatory and stem cell-like memory subsets were obtained from only 8 patients and about 8 healthy donors, while naive and central memory subsets were obtained from all 28 donors. Results the study describes overall, beyond this receptor: Only small numbers of individuals were included in the HLA sub-analyses, which left unresolved whether HLA type had any influence on TCRB rearrangement. A moderate but significant shortening of TCRB CDR3 length was observed in type 1 diabetes patients in all four CD4+ subsets. At VDJ recombination sites, patients with type 1 diabetes made fewer insertions and deleted more nucleotides, a pattern implying thymic rearrangement abnormalities. Naive, central memory and regulatory TCRB repertoires appeared more similar among patients than among healthy donors. Sequencing cDNA rather than genomic DNA could over-represent highly expressing activated cells, although activation and CD3 levels did not differ between groups. PCR might favor shorter templates, but patient and control samples were amplified and corrected together, so any skew would affect both groups equally.

The CDR3 covers 13 residues, taking in both the cysteine and the phenylalanine. Kept here is only the CDR3 DNA, which spans 39 bases and is read in frame from base 1. The CDR1 and CDR2 encoded by the germline V gene are KGHSY and FQNENV. V and J lose 3 bases and 6 bases, and a span of 12 bases separates them. The entire isolated RNA was reverse transcribed using the High Capacity cDNA Reverse Transcription Kit, and thus expressed TCRB transcripts were sequenced. Deep immunoSEQ sequencing was performed on naive, central memory and regulatory T cell samples, with an average of approximately 3.9 million total reads per sample. Sorted cells were lysed in RLT buffer, and RNA was extracted using DNase-treated RNeasy Micro or Mini kits according to cell number. To prevent cross-contamination, every cell subset was processed on its own, while patient and healthy donor samples were processed together. The immunoSEQ multiplex PCR was used to amplify TCRB sequences from cDNA, generating 87-bp fragments that spanned the CDR3 region. The amplicons were sequenced using the Illumina HiSeq platform. The authors processed their data as follows. Synthetic template baselines were used to correct PCR bias computationally, reads within Hamming distance 2 were collapsed, and singletons that could not be merged were discarded. Reads were aligned against IMGT so that V, D and J genes, CDR3 length and insertions or deletions at six rearrangement sites could be assigned. Clonotype counts were normalized to sorted cell number within each subset before computing true diversity and Gini coefficients with the tcR R package. The overlap coefficient, calculated on TCRB nucleotide sequences, was used to measure repertoire sharing. The source is immuneACCESS, and TCRdb retained only in-frame sequences with V and J called. Part of the clones is not carried over; for the studies checked, unresolved V genes explain less than half of this, and the remainder is unexplained. D and trimming were read from the DNA, whereas the V and J calls and clone size are those reported in that table. In all, the sample holds roughly 170,000 clones, and 10% to 15% of those were seen once. Approximately 0.62% of the sample comes from the top ten.

Each donor gave one peripheral blood draw, averaging approximately 110 mL, which was collected into heparinised tubes. A BD FACSAria II was used to sort naive, central memory, regulatory and stem cell-like memory CD4+ T cells with a panel that included CD45RO, CCR7, CD25, CD127, CD95 and CD27. A purity above 95% was achieved for all sorted populations. PBMCs were isolated immediately by Lymphoprep density gradient centrifugation and stained directly without culture. So that batch effects would be minimized, each experiment stained and sorted samples in pairs, pairing one healthy donor with one patient. The table lists this clone with a few counts. The target of this receptor is not known. Base qualities are not provided; no much larger clone lies one nucleotide away.

This sequence uses TRBV16 and TRBJ2-7; the D gene is unclear. The receptor's source is a woman between 18 and 29 years old in good health. Sequencing was performed on central memory CD4+ T cells from blood. The encoded CDR3 is CASSQLTGFEQYF. The nucleotides are TGTGCCAGCAGCCAGTTAACCGGGTTCGAGCAGTACTTC.